A single sample gave rise to the 14 T cell receptor beta chains below, sequenced in a study of T cells expressing NK-cell markers (TCRdb year 2020). To prepare the library, 5' RACE was applied. TCRdb names Illumina HiSeq 2000 as the instrument used. TCRdb reprocessed the public reads and reports one entry per CDR3 protein sequence, without DNA. The sample table on file contains 500,000 to 700,000 distinct CDR3 sequences. In total, the top ten clones hold roughly 3.5% of the sample. What was sequenced was blood T cells: a sorted CD56 or NKG2C T cell subset, CD4+ or CD8+ T cells, or bulk PBMC T cells (not recorded which). Source of these receptors: a man between 18 and 29 years old in good health. Donor details come from another sample of the same person, matched by shared clones.

The gene calls are TRBV12-3 or TRBV12-4 and TRBJ2-3; without DNA, the TCRdb call of TRBD2 cannot be checked. There are 16 residues in the CDR3. The CDR3 loop is CASSRKRDGAADTQYF.

The rearrangement links TRBV9 to TRBJ2-3; TCRdb names TRBD1, which stays unverified in the absence of DNA. Germline CDR1 SGDLS, CDR2 YYNGEE. CDR3 length: 15 amino acids. The CDR3 sequence: CASSSGRASPDTQYF.

The chain carries TRBV5-1 and TRBJ2-7; TCRdb selects TRBD1, and the lack of DNA leaves this call unchecked. Looked up from germline, CDR1 is SGHRS and CDR2 is YFSETQ. The CDR3 totals 15 residues. CDR3 protein: CASSQATGVFDEQYF. Filled out from reference TRBV5-1 and TRBJ2-7, the complete variable domain reads KAGVTQTPRYLIKTRGQQVTLSCSPISGHRSVSWYQQTPGQGLQFLFEYFSETQRNKGNFPGRFSGRQFSNSRSEMNVSTLELGDSALYLCASSQATGVFDEQYFGPGTRLTVT.

The chain joins TRBV7-6 to TRBJ2-1; the D call from TCRdb, TRBD2, cannot be confirmed without DNA. The V gene's germline CDR1 is SGHVS and CDR2 FNYEAQ. The CDR3 is 16 amino acids. The chain's CDR3 is CASSLGGPGSYNEQFF.

This chain links TRBV7-2 with TRBJ2-1. This CDR3 region has 14 residues. The germline V gene encodes CDR1 SGHTA and CDR2 FQGNSA. The CDR3 reads CASGFSGTLNEQFF.

The gene calls are TRBV14 and TRBJ2-3; TCRdb outputs TRBD2, but without DNA this stays unchecked. Germline CDR1 and CDR2: SGHDN and FVKESK. CDR3 length: 17 amino acids. The CDR3 loop reads CASSRRYTGAVTDTQYF.

The rearrangement uses TRBV5-3 and TRBJ2-5; no DNA is available, so the TRBD2 call from TCRdb remains unchecked. TRBV5-3 is an open reading frame whose function is uncertain. The CDR3 consists of 19 residues. CDR3 region: CARSRSDPGLAGVWETQYF.

The chain has TRBV5-1 and TRBJ1-1; TCRdb calls TRBD1, which cannot be checked without DNA. The CDR3 has 14 residues. Germline V gives CDR1 SGHRS, CDR2 YFSETQ. The CDR3 spells CASSFLTQNTEAFF.

V gene TRBV5-1 combines with J gene TRBJ2-1; the TRBD1 assignment by TCRdb is unverifiable without DNA. Germline values: CDR1 SGHRS, CDR2 YFSETQ. The CDR3 runs 12 residues. CDR3 protein: CASSSTRGTPFF.

The rearrangement uses TRBV4-1 and TRBJ1-1; no DNA is available, so the TRBD1 call from TCRdb remains unchecked. Germline V gene sequence: CDR1 MGHRA, CDR2 YSYEKL. This CDR3 contains 16 residues. The CDR3 region is CASSHLSGQPNTEAFF.

The chain links TRBV7-9 to TRBJ2-2; with no DNA, the TCRdb D assignment of TRBD2 cannot be verified. The germline gives CDR1 SEHNR, CDR2 FQNEAQ (reference sequence). The CDR3 has 13 amino acids. This CDR3 reads CASSLKGAGELFF.

The CDR3 protein is CASSYTGLAGGKSEFF. V gene TRBV6-5 combines with J gene TRBJ2-1; TCRdb calls TRBD2, which cannot be checked without DNA. This CDR3 spans 16 amino acids. CDR1 and CDR2 from the germline V gene are MNHEY and SVGAGI.

The rearrangement joins TRBV15 to TRBJ2-3; as DNA is missing, the TRBD1 call by TCRdb cannot be tested. CDR3 length: 15 residues. Germline CDR1 is LNHNV and CDR2 is YYDKDF (reference sequence). CDR3 sequence: CATSAPGTTTDTQYF.

The rearrangement links TRBV27 to TRBJ2-3. This CDR3 region has 15 residues. Germline V gene data show CDR1 as MNHEY and CDR2 as SMNVEV (reference sequence). The CDR3 loop is CASSLKVTSTDTQYF.